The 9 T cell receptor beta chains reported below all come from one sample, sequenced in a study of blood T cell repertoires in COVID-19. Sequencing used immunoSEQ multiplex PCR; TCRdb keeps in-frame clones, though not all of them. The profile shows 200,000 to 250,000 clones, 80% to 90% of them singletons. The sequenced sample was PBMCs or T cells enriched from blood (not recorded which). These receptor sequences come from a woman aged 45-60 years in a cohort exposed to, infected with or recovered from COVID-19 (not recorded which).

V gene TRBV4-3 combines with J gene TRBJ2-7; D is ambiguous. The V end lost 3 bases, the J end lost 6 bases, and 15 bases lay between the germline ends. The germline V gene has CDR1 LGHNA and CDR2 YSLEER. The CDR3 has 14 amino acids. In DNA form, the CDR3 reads TGCGCCAGCAGCCAGGGTTCGGGTGCCGGCGAGCAGTACTTC. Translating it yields CASSQGSGAGEQYF.

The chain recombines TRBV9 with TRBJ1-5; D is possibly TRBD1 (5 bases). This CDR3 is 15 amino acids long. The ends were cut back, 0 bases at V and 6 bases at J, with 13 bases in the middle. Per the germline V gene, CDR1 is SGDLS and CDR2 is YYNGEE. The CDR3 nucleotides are TGTGCCAGCAGCGTAGGATGGCAGGGTGGTCAGCCCCAGCATTTT. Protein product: CASSVGWQGGQPQHF.

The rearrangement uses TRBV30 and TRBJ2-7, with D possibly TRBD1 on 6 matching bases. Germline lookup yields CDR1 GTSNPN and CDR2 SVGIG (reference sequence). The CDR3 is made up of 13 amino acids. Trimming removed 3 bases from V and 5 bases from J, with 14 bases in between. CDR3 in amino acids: CAWRKKQGNEQYF. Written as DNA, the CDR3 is TGTGCCTGGAGGAAAAAACAGGGTAACGAGCAGTACTTC.

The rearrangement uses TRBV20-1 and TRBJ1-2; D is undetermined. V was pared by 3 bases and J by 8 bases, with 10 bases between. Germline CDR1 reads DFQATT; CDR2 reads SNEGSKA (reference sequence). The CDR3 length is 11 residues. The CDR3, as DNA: TGCAGTGCTAGCTTGAGCGGGGGCTACACCTTC. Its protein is CSASLSGGYTF.

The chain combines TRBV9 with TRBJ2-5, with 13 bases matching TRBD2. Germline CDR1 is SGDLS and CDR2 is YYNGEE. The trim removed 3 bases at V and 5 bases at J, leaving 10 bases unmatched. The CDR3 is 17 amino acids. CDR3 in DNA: TGTGCCAGCAGCGCCAGGACTAGCGGGGGCCAGAGGGAGACCCAGTACTTC. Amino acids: CASSARTSGGQRETQYF. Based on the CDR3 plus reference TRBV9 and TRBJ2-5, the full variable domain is DSGVTQTPKHLITATGQRVTLRCSPRSGDLSVYWYQQSLDQGLQFLIQYYNGEERAKGNILERFSAQQFPDLHSELNLSSLELGDSALYFCASSARTSGGQRETQYFGPGTRLLVL.

DNA of the CDR3: TGTGCCAGCAGCCTTATCGAGACCCAGTACTTC. Translation gives CASSLIETQYF. This chain joins TRBV3-1 (or the pseudogene TRBV3-2) and TRBJ2-5; D unresolved. The ends were cut back, 4 bases at V and 5 bases at J, with 5 bases in the middle. The germline CDR1 and CDR2 sequences are LGHDT and YNNKEL (reference sequence). The CDR3 contains 11 residues.

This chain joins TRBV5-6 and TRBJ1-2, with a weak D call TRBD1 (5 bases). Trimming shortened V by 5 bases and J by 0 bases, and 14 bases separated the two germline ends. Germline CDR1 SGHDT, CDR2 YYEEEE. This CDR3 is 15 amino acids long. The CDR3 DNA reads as TGTGCCAGCAGTTGGGGGGACGACTCTAACTATGGCTACACCTTC. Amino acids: CASSWGDDSNYGYTF.

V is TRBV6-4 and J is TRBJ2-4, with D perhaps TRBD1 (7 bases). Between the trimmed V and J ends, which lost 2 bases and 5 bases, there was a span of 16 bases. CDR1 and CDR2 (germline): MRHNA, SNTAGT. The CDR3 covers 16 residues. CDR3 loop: CASSDQAGGWENIQYF. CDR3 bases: TGTGCCAGCAGTGACCAAGCAGGGGGGTGGGAAAACATTCAGTACTTC.

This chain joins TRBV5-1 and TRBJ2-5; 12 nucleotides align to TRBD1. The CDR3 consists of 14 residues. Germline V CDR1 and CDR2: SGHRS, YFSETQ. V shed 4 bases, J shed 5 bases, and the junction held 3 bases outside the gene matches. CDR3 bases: TGCGCCAGCAGCAGGGACAGGGGGCAGGAGACCCAGTACTTC. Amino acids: CASSRDRGQETQYF.